This TCR beta chain comes out of a study of blood T cells in healthy people across ages. Study-wide points: As age increased, TCR beta diversity per million T cells fell in a roughly linear fashion.

The second PCR ran about 6 to 12 cycles with a sample-barcoded 5' primer and J-beta primers. Each cDNA molecule was tagged by a template-switch adaptor with 12 random nucleotides. In TCRdb, the 5' RACE reads were re-called with MiXCR into one record per CDR3 protein. The sample yields about 1 million distinct CDR3 sequences, less than 50% seen once. On this clonotype: What it binds is unknown.

The length of the CDR3 is 12 residues. Trimming stripped 5 bases from V and 9 bases from J, with 17 bases between. CDR1 is DFQATT and CDR2 is SNEGSKA in the germline V gene (reference sequence). The chain employs TRBV20-1 and TRBJ2-7; D call uncertain. This TCR was recovered from an older woman in good health. What was sequenced was blood. The CDR3 sequence: CSAPTAIRVQYF. In DNA, the CDR3 is TGCAGTGCTCCTACAGCCATCCGGGTGCAGTACTTC.